The 8 T cell receptor beta chains reported below all come from one sample, sequenced in a study of shared clonotypes between healthy human individuals. TCRdb keeps only in-frame clones here, not all; method: immunoSEQ multiplex PCR. There are a few million clones in the sample; around 90% occur only once, and 0.13% to 0.15% lies in the top ten. The sequencing sample was made of naive CD4+ T cells sorted from blood. Subset specified: CD45RA+ positively selected. The receptors derive from a young man in good health.

The rearrangement uses TRBV10-3 and TRBJ2-5; 16 bases match TRBD2. The CDR3 is 16 residues long. Germline assignment: CDR1 ENHRY and CDR2 SYGVKD. The trim removed 3 bases at V and 4 bases at J, leaving 2 bases unmatched. DNA of the CDR3: TGTGCCATCAGTGATGGGACTAGCGGGGGGGGAGAGACCCAGTACTTC. It is translated as CAISDGTSGGGETQYF.

The chain's CDR3 is CASSQADRAGSYEQYF. For the CDR3, the DNA is TGTGCCAGCAGCCAAGCGGACAGGGCCGGCTCCTACGAGCAGTACTTC. V usage is TRBV5-6 and J usage is TRBJ2-7; 8 bases are a match to TRBD1. The CDR3 spans 16 residues. The junction had 9 bases not matched to a gene; V was cut back by 4 bases and J by 0 bases. Germline V lookup: CDR1 SGHDT, CDR2 YYEEEE.

As DNA, the CDR3 is TGTGCCAGCTCACCGGGGGAGGGCCCCGGAAACACCATATATTTT. Translation gives CASSPGEGPGNTIYF. V gene TRBV18 combines with J gene TRBJ1-3; maybe TRBD1 (5 bases). The CDR3 spans 15 residues. CDR1 and CDR2 from the germline V gene are KGHSH and LQKENI. V lost 3 bases to trimming and J lost 4 bases, with 13 bases between them.

This chain links TRBV30 with TRBJ2-3; D gene ambiguous. Trimming stripped 2 bases from V and 7 bases from J, with 7 bases between. CDR3 length: 11 residues. CDR1 and CDR2 (germline): GTSNPN, SVGIG (reference sequence). CDR3 sequence: CAWSLTNTQYF. The CDR3 region has the DNA TGTGCCTGGAGTTTGACAAATACGCAGTATTTT.

The chain links TRBV11-2 to TRBJ1-4; no clear D. The germline gives CDR1 SGHAT, CDR2 FQNNGV. CDR3 length: 16 amino acids. V lost 2 bases to trimming and J lost 0 bases, with 10 bases between them. The CDR3 DNA reads TGTGCCAGCAGCTTACGTCCGGGCGCAACTAATGAAAAACTGTTTTTT. Translated, it gives CASSLRPGATNEKLFF.

The rearrangement uses TRBV7-3 and TRBJ1-1; D possibly corresponds to TRBD1 (6 bases). CDR1 is SGHTA, CDR2 FQGTGA, per germline. Trimming shortened V by 0 bases and J by 11 bases, and 28 bases separated the two germline ends. CDR3 length equals 18 residues. CDR3 DNA sequence: TGTGCCAGCAGCTTAACGAAGGGGGGGAGCCGGGACGCAGCCTGGGCTTTCTTT. It yields the protein CASSLTKGGSRDAAWAFF.

The chain combines TRBV6-5 with TRBJ2-4; D ambiguous. CDR1 MNHEY and CDR2 SVGAGI come from the germline V gene. The CDR3 consists of 14 residues. The V end lost 4 bases, the J end lost 3 bases, and 10 bases lay between the germline ends. The CDR3 DNA reads TGTGCCAGCAGTTCCAGACGGGTCAAAAACATTCAGTACTTC. This gives the protein CASSSRRVKNIQYF.

V gene TRBV11-2 combines with J gene TRBJ2-5; TRBD2 aligns across 13 bases. The J call could be wrong; TRBJ2-7 is a better fit for the DNA end. Germline values: CDR1 SGHAT, CDR2 FQNNGV. The CDR3 length is 15 residues. CDR3 sequence reads: CASSLGTSGNYEQYF. DNA of the CDR3: TGTGCCAGCAGCCTCGGGACTAGCGGGAACTACGAGCAGTACTTC.